This T cell receptor beta chain was recorded in a study of PD-1 blockade in classical Hodgkin lymphoma. About the research overall: Every 2 weeks, patients got 3 mg/kg intravenous nivolumab.

Note on this clone: Antigen specificity is unknown.

Libraries were prepared by immunoSEQ multiplex PCR; TCRdb keeps only in-frame clonotypes and omits some of them. The data show 95,000 or so clones, approximately 88% seen once. The junction had 4 bases not matched to a gene; V was cut back by 0 bases and J by 1 base. There are 15 residues in the CDR3. The V gene's germline CDR1 is SGDLS and CDR2 YYNGEE. Each patient experienced a relapse that followed autologous stem cell transplantation, and brentuximab vedotin exposure varied. Complete response, partial response or progressive disease was recorded as best response. Study-wide results and limits: Individuals initiating nivolumab under 1 year after ASCT were excluded. Researchers reported that CD4+ TCR diversity, though not CD8+, rose significantly by C4D1.

The V gene is TRBV9, the J gene TRBJ2-7, with 7 bases aligning to TRBD2. This clonotype originated in a human donor with classical Hodgkin lymphoma. The input for sequencing was peripheral blood mononuclear cells (PBMCs), taken at baseline. CDR3 in DNA: TGTGCCAGCAGCGTAGGTGTGGGAGGGTCCTACGAGCAGTACTTC. Translated: CASSVGVGGSYEQYF. Based on the CDR3 plus reference TRBV9 and TRBJ2-7, the full variable domain is DSGVTQTPKHLITATGQRVTLRCSPRSGDLSVYWYQQSLDQGLQFLIQYYNGEERAKGNILERFSAQQFPDLHSELNLSSLELGDSALYFCASSVGVGGSYEQYFGPGTRLTVT.